This T cell receptor (beta chain) was documented in a study of CD8 T cells in Susac syndrome. Reverse transcription of roughly 0.5 to 1 ug RNA used random hexamers. Amplification of the TCR beta CDR3 was carried out by immunoSEQ multiplex PCR, which spanned a total of 54 Vbeta and 13 Jbeta segments. MiXCR, applied by TCRdb to the immunoSEQ multiplex PCR reads, yields one record per CDR3 protein. There are 78,000 or so distinct CDR3 sequences in the sample; approximately 95% occur only once, and 0.3% to 0.4% lies in the top ten. V lost 7 bases and J 0 bases, leaving 17 bases between the germline ends. The germline CDR1 and CDR2 sequences are SQVTM and ANQGSEA. The CDR3 length is 15 residues.

Sequences were obtained from CD8+ T cells from PBMCs. The clonotype comes from a human donor with multiple sclerosis. The chain combines TRBV29-1 with TRBJ2-3, with unresolved D. The CDR3 is CSAAPATLSTDTQYF. The CDR3 nucleotides read TGCAGCGCCGCCCCCGCGACGCTCAGCACAGATACGCAGTATTTT.